The next 30 T cell receptor beta chains were all read from a single sample in a study of blood T cell repertoires in COVID-19. The protocol was immunoSEQ multiplex PCR, while the TCRdb copy is restricted to in-frame clones and leaves out a portion. The sample holds more than 350,000 clones, about 90% seen once. The sequenced material came from peripheral blood. These receptors were taken from a woman younger than 45 with COVID-19, enrolled during active disease.

This clone was seen just once. The chain is built from TRBV4-1 and TRBJ2-3; 7 bases are a match to TRBD2. Germline CDR1 reads MGHRA; CDR2 reads YSYEKL. The CDR3 is 14 residues long. J was trimmed by 5 bases and V by 11 bases; bases with no gene match: 13. DNA for the CDR3: TGCGCCTTTCATGTGCGGGAGATCAAAGATACGCAGTATTTT. Its translation: CAFHVREIKDTQYF.

CDR3 bases: TGTGCCAGCTTACCCGGGACTAATATAGCCAAAAACATTCAGTACTTC. This gives the protein CASLPGTNIAKNIQYF. V gene TRBV14 combines with J gene TRBJ2-4; the match to TRBD2 covers 7 bases. Germline loops: CDR1 SGHDN, CDR2 FVKESK. The CDR3 length is 16 residues. V lost 8 bases, J lost 0 bases, and 10 bases stayed unmatched. Using reference TRBV14 and TRBJ2-4 for the parts outside the CDR3, the full variable domain is EAGVTQFPSHSVIEKGQTVTLRCDPISGHDNLYWYRRVMGKEIKFLLHFVKESKQDESGMPNNRFLAERTGGTYSTLKVQPAELEDSGVYFCASLPGTNIAKNIQYFGAGTRLSVL.

This sequence joins TRBV19 and TRBJ2-1, with TRBD1 matching 8 bases. This CDR3 spans 13 amino acids. V lost 2 bases, J lost 10 bases, and 4 bases stayed unmatched. Germline V gene sequence: CDR1 LNHDA, CDR2 SQIVND (reference sequence). CDR3 loop: CASSIKGDREQFF. CDR3 DNA sequence: TGTGCCAGTAGTATAAAGGGGGACAGGGAGCAGTTCTTC.

J is TRBJ2-1 and V is TRBV9; TRBD2 aligns across 7 bases. Germline CDR1 is SGDLS and CDR2 is YYNGEE. The CDR3 contains 19 residues. Losses at the gene ends were 5 bases for V and 5 bases for J; bases not matched to a gene: 22. In DNA form, the CDR3 reads TGTGCCAGCAGATCGGGTCCGGTTCGGCGGGAGCGATTCCACAATGAGCAGTTCTTC. Translation gives CASRSGPVRRERFHNEQFF.

The chain joins TRBV5-1 to TRBJ1-1; D is ambiguous. The CDR3 contains 15 residues. Germline lookup yields CDR1 SGHRS and CDR2 YFSETQ. Trimming removed 4 bases from V and 0 bases from J, with 13 bases in between. CDR3 nucleotide sequence: TGCGCCAGCAGCCCCTTACAGATACTGAACACTGAAGCTTTCTTT. It codes for CASSPLQILNTEAFF.

V and J are TRBV4-1 and TRBJ1-2; D gene unclear. With 4 bases removed from V and 1 base from J, the gap between germline ends came to 10 bases. CDR3 size: 14 residues. The germline CDR1 and CDR2 sequences are MGHRA and YSYEKL. Here the CDR3 DNA reads TGCGCCAGCAGCCCCCCCCCATTTAACTATGGCTACACCTTC. The encoded protein is CASSPPPFNYGYTF.

Here the CDR3 DNA reads TGTGCCAGCAGACTGCCGGGATCCCCCGGGGAAGATACGCAGTATTTT. As protein: CASRLPGSPGEDTQYF. The rearrangement links TRBV27 to TRBJ2-3; D perhaps matches TRBD2 (5 bases). CDR3 size: 16 residues. Between the trimmed V and J ends, which lost 6 bases and 5 bases, there was a span of 21 bases. Germline assignment: CDR1 MNHEY and CDR2 SMNVEV (reference sequence).

This clone was observed a handful of times. Here the CDR3 DNA reads TGTGCCAGCAGCTTAACCGGGACAGGGAGCTCCTACAATGAGCAGTTCTTC. This codes for CASSLTGTGSSYNEQFF. This sequence joins TRBV7-3 and TRBJ2-1, with 9 bases aligning to TRBD1. The CDR3 extends over 17 amino acids. V was pared by 0 bases and J by 0 bases, with 3 bases of the junction left unmatched. Germline values: CDR1 SGHTA, CDR2 FQGTGA.

J is TRBJ1-2 and V is TRBV19; 7 positions match TRBD1. V lost 6 bases to trimming and J lost 4 bases; unmatched junction nucleotides: 2. The CDR3 is made up of 12 amino acids. The germline V gene encodes CDR1 LNHDA and CDR2 SQIVND (reference sequence). Here the CDR3 DNA reads TGTGCCAGTAGGCAGGGGGGCTATGGCTACACCTTC. Its protein is CASRQGGYGYTF.

The V gene is TRBV20-1, the J gene TRBJ2-5; TRBD2 aligns across 9 bases. The CDR3 has 14 residues. V lost 3 bases, J lost 3 bases, and 5 bases stayed unmatched. CDR1 DFQATT and CDR2 SNEGSKA come from the germline V gene (reference sequence). The CDR3, as DNA: TGCAGTGCTAGTCCGACTAGCGGTAAAGAGACCCAGTACTTC. This translates into CSASPTSGKETQYF.

This chain joins TRBV30 and TRBJ1-5; D gene ambiguous. The CDR3 extends over 13 amino acids. With 2 bases removed from V and 4 bases from J, the gap between germline ends came to 9 bases. Germline V lookup: CDR1 GTSNPN, CDR2 SVGIG (reference sequence). CDR3 protein: CAWSRDVNQPQHF. CDR3 nucleotide sequence: TGTGCCTGGAGTAGAGATGTGAATCAGCCCCAGCATTTT.

This sequence joins TRBV24-1 and TRBJ1-5; D not resolved. The CDR3 extends over 14 amino acids. Germline V gene data show CDR1 as KGHDR and CDR2 as SFDVKD. Trimming took off 1 base at V and 7 bases at J, with 10 bases between the two ends. This CDR3 reads CATSDLTGFQPQHF. CDR3 nucleotide sequence: TGTGCCACCAGTGATTTAACGGGATTCCAGCCCCAGCATTTT.

The rearrangement uses TRBV4-3 and TRBJ1-1, with D unresolved. The CDR3 has 12 residues. Germline CDR1 reads LGHNA; CDR2 reads YSLEER. The V end lost 5 bases, the J end lost 3 bases, and 7 bases lay between the germline ends. The CDR3 spells CASSAGYTEAFF. CDR3 sequence (DNA): TGCGCCAGCAGCGCAGGCTACACTGAAGCTTTCTTT.

The rearrangement joins TRBV5-1 to TRBJ1-2, with 11 bases aligning to TRBD1. This CDR3 is built from 14 residues. Trimming took 4 bases from V and 8 from J; bases not matched to a gene: 7. The germline V gene encodes CDR1 SGHRS and CDR2 YFSETQ. For the CDR3, the DNA is TGCGCCAGCAGCACCGGACAGGGGGCATACGGCTACACCTTC. It is translated as CASSTGQGAYGYTF. Combining the CDR3 with reference TRBV5-1 and TRBJ1-2 gives the whole variable domain KAGVTQTPRYLIKTRGQQVTLSCSPISGHRSVSWYQQTPGQGLQFLFEYFSETQRNKGNFPGRFSGRQFSNSRSEMNVSTLELGDSALYLCASSTGQGAYGYTFGSGTRLTVV.

This clone was observed once. V usage is TRBV6-5 and J usage is TRBJ2-1; D ambiguous. The CDR3 runs 15 residues. Trimming left V 6 bases short and J 0 bases short, with 12 bases between. Per the germline V gene, CDR1 is MNHEY and CDR2 is SVGAGI. CDR3: CASSPTPGSYNEQFF. CDR3 DNA sequence: TGTGCCAGCAGCCCGACCCCAGGCTCCTACAATGAGCAGTTCTTC.

The chain joins TRBV4-2 to TRBJ2-3; D is perhaps TRBD2 (5 bases). The CDR3 totals 16 residues. With 0 bases removed from V and 1 base from J, the gap between germline ends came to 11 bases. CDR1 is LGHNA and CDR2 is YNFKEQ in the germline V gene. In nucleotides, the CDR3 is TGTGCCAGCAGCCAAGATAGAGCGGTAGGCACAGATACGCAGTATTTT. This translates into CASSQDRAVGTDTQYF.

The chain links TRBV18 to TRBJ1-5, with 10 bases aligning to TRBD1. Germline CDR1 reads KGHSH; CDR2 reads LQKENI. The CDR3 loop spans 17 amino acids. Unmatched junction bases numbered 9, after V lost 2 bases and J lost 5 bases. CDR3 in DNA: TGTGCCAGCTCACCAGATCCACGGGACAGGGGTTATCAGCCCCAGCATTTT. Amino acids: CASSPDPRDRGYQPQHF.

The chain uses TRBV5-4 and TRBJ2-1; TRBD2 matches 8 bases. Germline CDR1 reads SGHNT; CDR2 reads YYREEE (reference sequence). Trimming took 2 bases from V and 0 from J; bases not matched to a gene: 4. This CDR3 is 16 amino acids long. The CDR3 loop is CASSFLAGSSYNEQFF. The CDR3, as DNA: TGTGCCAGCAGCTTCCTAGCGGGTAGCTCCTACAATGAGCAGTTCTTC.

The chain carries TRBV5-1 and TRBJ2-7; 12 bases match TRBD1. Germline CDR1 is SGHRS and CDR2 is YFSETQ. This CDR3 is 17 amino acids long. The V segment lost 2 bases and the J segment 1 base; nucleotides outside the gene matches: 7. CDR3 sequence reads: CASSLGGQGATSYEQYF. CDR3 DNA: TGCGCCAGCAGCTTAGGGGGACAGGGGGCAACATCCTACGAGCAGTACTTC. Full variable domain (outside the CDR3, taken from reference TRBV5-1 and TRBJ2-7): KAGVTQTPRYLIKTRGQQVTLSCSPISGHRSVSWYQQTPGQGLQFLFEYFSETQRNKGNFPGRFSGRQFSNSRSEMNVSTLELGDSALYLCASSLGGQGATSYEQYFGPGTRLTVT.

The chain combines TRBV6-5 with TRBJ1-5; 7 bases match TRBD1. The V and J ends lost 7 bases and 3 bases, in that order; junction bases with no gene match: 3. From germline, CDR1 is MNHEY and CDR2 SVGAGI. CDR3 size: 13 residues. CDR3 nucleotides: TGTGCCAGCAAACAGGGGTTCAATCAGCCCCAGCATTTT. It specifies CASKQGFNQPQHF.

J is TRBJ2-1 and V is TRBV7-3; 9 nucleotides match TRBD1. Trimming cost V 4 bases and J 1 base; bases outside gene matches: 5. This CDR3 has 16 residues. CDR1 and CDR2 from the germline V gene are SGHTA and FQGTGA. In DNA, the CDR3 is TGTGCCAGCAGCTCACAGGGGGCTACGTCCTACAATGAGCAGTTCTTC. Its translation is CASSSQGATSYNEQFF.

The rearrangement joins TRBV6-2 or TRBV6-3 to TRBJ2-7; TRBD2 matches 9 bases. J was trimmed by 7 bases and V by 4 bases; bases with no gene match: 8. The length of the CDR3 is 14 residues. CDR1 is MNHEY and CDR2 is SVGEGT in the germline V gene. Here the CDR3 reads CASSSLAGRGEQYF. The CDR3 nucleotides read TGTGCCAGCAGTTCGCTAGCGGGAAGGGGGGAGCAGTACTTC.

This chain joins TRBV11-2 and TRBJ2-7; D not resolved. The CDR3 has 12 amino acids. The germline V gene encodes CDR1 SGHAT and CDR2 FQNNGV. V shed 5 bases and J shed 3 bases, with 8 bases lying between them. Written as DNA, the CDR3 is TGTGCCAGCAGCCCCCACTTCTACGAGCAGTACTTC. This gives the protein CASSPHFYEQYF.

The V gene is TRBV24-1, the J gene TRBJ2-3, with 7 nucleotides matching TRBD1. Looked up from germline, CDR1 is KGHDR and CDR2 is SFDVKD. The CDR3 is 13 amino acids. V trimming: 7 bases; J trimming: 6 bases; junction bases outside the gene matches: 6. This chain's CDR3 is CATRLGTVDTQYF. The CDR3 DNA reads TGTGCCACCAGACTAGGGACAGTGGATACGCAGTATTTT.

The J gene is TRBJ2-7, the V gene TRBV6-6; TRBD1 agrees at 7 bases. The CDR3 covers 14 residues. Per the germline V gene, CDR1 is MNHNY and CDR2 is SVGAGI (reference sequence). Losses at the gene ends were 2 bases for V and 4 bases for J; bases not matched to a gene: 5. The CDR3 DNA follows: TGTGCCAGCAGTTACAGGGGGCCGATGTACGAGCAGTACTTC. The encoded protein is CASSYRGPMYEQYF.

The CDR3 DNA sequence: TGCGCCAGCAGCCAATCCCCGGGACAACCCTACGAGCAGTACTTC. This translates into CASSQSPGQPYEQYF. This chain joins TRBV4-1 and TRBJ2-7; a weak D match, TRBD1 (6 bases). CDR1 MGHRA and CDR2 YSYEKL come from the germline V gene. The V and J ends lost 2 bases and 2 bases respectively, with 13 bases between them. There are 15 residues in the CDR3.

This chain joins TRBV19 and TRBJ2-3, with D perhaps TRBD1 (6 bases). This CDR3 is 15 amino acids long. The V gene's germline CDR1 is LNHDA and CDR2 SQIVND (reference sequence). V was trimmed by 3 bases and J by 2 bases, leaving 12 bases between them. DNA of the CDR3: TGTGCCAGTAGTATTTCGGGACAAGACACAGATACGCAGTATTTT. Its translation: CASSISGQDTDTQYF.

The chain recombines TRBV5-1 with TRBJ2-3; 7 nucleotides agree with TRBD1. This CDR3 region has 16 residues. The germline gives CDR1 SGHRS, CDR2 YFSETQ. V trimming: 4 bases; J trimming: 2 bases; junction bases outside the gene matches: 10. The CDR3 nucleotides read TGCGCCAGCAGCAGAGACAGGGTACCCCTCACAGATACGCAGTATTTT. Protein: CASSRDRVPLTDTQYF.

The rearrangement links TRBV28 to TRBJ1-2; TRBD1 matches 11 bases. The CDR3 runs to 15 residues. The V and J ends lost 5 bases and 7 bases, in that order; junction bases with no gene match: 9. CDR1 and CDR2 (germline): MDHEN, SYDVKM. The CDR3 nucleotides are TGTGCCAGCAGTACGTCCGGGACAGGGGGTTTTGGCTACACCTTC. Its protein is CASSTSGTGGFGYTF.

The J gene is TRBJ2-2, the V gene TRBV6-6; TRBD2 might be the D (5 bases). Germline V gene lookup returns CDR1 MNHNY and CDR2 SVGAGI (reference sequence). The CDR3 has 13 residues. V gave up 8 bases and J gave up 5 bases, with 12 bases separating them. CDR3 DNA: TGTGCCAGCGTGAGGGATTTGACCGGGGAGCTGTTTTTT. This gives the protein CASVRDLTGELFF.